This TCR beta chain stems from a study of T cell changes during pregnancy in multiple sclerosis. Using immunoSEQ multiplex PCR, the repertoire was profiled, and TCRdb retains in-frame clones only, with some absent. The sample has 130,000 or so clones, about 94% seen once. This CDR3 comprises 14 residues. V lost 8 bases to trimming and J lost 7 bases; unmatched junction nucleotides: 10. Germline-derived CDR1 and CDR2 are MNHEY and SMNVEV (reference sequence). The chain links TRBV27 to TRBJ1-4, with 7 positions matching TRBD1. The source is a female donor with multiple sclerosis, enrolled in a pregnancy study. The sequencing used peripheral blood, collected before pregnancy. CDR3 sequence reads: CASGVGTDTEKLFF. CDR3 nucleotide sequence: TGTGCCAGCGGGGTAGGGACAGATACTGAAAAACTGTTTTTT.